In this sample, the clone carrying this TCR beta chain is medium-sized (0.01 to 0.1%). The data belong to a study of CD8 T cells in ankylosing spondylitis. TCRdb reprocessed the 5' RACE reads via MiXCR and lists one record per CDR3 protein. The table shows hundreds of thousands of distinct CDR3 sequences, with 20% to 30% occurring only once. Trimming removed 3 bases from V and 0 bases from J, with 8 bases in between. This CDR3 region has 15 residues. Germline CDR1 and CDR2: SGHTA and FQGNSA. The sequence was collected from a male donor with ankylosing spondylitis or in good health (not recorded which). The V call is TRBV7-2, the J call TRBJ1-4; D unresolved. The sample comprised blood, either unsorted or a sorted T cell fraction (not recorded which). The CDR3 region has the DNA TGTGCCAGCAGCTTGGCAACCTCAACTAATGAAAAACTGTTTTTT. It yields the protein CASSLATSTNEKLFF.